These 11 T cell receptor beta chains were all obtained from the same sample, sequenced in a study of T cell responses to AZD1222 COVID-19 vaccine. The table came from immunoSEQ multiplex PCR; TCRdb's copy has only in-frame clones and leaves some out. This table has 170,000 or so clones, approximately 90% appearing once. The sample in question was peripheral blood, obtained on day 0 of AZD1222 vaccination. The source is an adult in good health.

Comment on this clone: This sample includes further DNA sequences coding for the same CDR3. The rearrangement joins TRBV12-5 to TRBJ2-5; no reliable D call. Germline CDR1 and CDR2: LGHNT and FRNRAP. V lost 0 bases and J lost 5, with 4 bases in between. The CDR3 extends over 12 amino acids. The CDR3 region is CASGLVGETQYF. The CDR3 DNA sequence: TGTGCTAGTGGTTTGGTGGGGGAGACCCAGTACTTC.

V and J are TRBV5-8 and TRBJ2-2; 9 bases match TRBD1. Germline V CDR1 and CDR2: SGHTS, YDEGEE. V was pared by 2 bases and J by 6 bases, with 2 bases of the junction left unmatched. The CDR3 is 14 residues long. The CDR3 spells CASSLQGAPGELFF. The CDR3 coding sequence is TGTGCCAGCAGCTTACAGGGGGCGCCCGGGGAGCTGTTTTTT.

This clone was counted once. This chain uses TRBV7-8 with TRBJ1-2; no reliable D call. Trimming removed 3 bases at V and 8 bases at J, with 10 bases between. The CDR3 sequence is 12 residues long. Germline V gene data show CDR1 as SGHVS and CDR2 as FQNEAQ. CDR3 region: CASSFPGQGYTF. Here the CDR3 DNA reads TGTGCCAGCAGCTTTCCAGGCCAGGGCTACACCTTC.

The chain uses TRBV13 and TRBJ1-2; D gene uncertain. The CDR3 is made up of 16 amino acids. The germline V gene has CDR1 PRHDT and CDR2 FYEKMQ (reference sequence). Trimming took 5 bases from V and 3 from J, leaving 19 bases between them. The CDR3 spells CASSPRHFQGDYGYTF. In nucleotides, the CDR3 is TGTGCCAGCAGCCCGAGACACTTCCAAGGAGACTATGGCTACACCTTC.

The CDR3 spells CAWRGTGNSPLHF. Here the CDR3 DNA reads TGTGCCTGGAGGGGGACAGGTAATTCACCCCTCCACTTT. The genes are TRBV30 and TRBJ1-6; 8 bases align to TRBD1. V was clipped by 3 bases and J by 6 bases; unmatched bases: 1. Germline-derived CDR1 and CDR2 are GTSNPN and SVGIG (reference sequence). The CDR3 has 13 amino acids.

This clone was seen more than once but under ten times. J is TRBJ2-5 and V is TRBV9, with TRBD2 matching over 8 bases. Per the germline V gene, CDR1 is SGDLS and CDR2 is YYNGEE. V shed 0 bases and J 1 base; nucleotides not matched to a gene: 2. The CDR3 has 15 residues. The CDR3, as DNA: TGTGCCAGCAGCGTAGCGGGGGGGCCCCAAGAGACCCAGTACTTC. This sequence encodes CASSVAGGPQETQYF.

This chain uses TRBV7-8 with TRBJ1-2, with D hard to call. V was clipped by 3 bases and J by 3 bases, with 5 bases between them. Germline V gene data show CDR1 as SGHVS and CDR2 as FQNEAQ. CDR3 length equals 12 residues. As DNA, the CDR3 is TGTGCCAGCAGCTTGGGAGACTATGGCTACACCTTC. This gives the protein CASSLGDYGYTF.

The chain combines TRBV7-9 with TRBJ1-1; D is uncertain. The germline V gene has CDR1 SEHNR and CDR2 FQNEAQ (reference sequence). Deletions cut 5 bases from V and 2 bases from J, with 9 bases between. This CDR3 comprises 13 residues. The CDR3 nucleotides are TGTGCCAGCAGCCCTTCCTTAAACACTGAAGCTTTCTTT. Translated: CASSPSLNTEAFF.

The CDR3 nucleotides are TGTGCCATCAGCTTGACAGGGTCATCCACTGAAGCTTTCTTT. Translated, it gives CAISLTGSSTEAFF. The chain is built from TRBV10-3 and TRBJ1-1; the match to TRBD1 covers 7 bases. V was clipped by 6 bases and J by 4 bases; unmatched bases: 8. The CDR3 totals 14 residues. The germline gives CDR1 ENHRY, CDR2 SYGVKD.

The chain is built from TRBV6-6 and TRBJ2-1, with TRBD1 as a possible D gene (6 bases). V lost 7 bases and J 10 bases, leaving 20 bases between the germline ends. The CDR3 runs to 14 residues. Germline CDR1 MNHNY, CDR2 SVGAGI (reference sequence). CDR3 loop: CASILTRGHPEQFF. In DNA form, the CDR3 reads TGTGCCAGCATATTAACAAGGGGACACCCCGAGCAGTTCTTC.

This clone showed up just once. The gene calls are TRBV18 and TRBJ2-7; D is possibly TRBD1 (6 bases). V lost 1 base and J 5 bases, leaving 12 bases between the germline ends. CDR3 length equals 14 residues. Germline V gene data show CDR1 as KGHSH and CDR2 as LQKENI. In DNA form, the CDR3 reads TGTGCCAGCTCACCACGGACAGTTGGCCACGAGCAGTACTTC. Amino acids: CASSPRTVGHEQYF.